This T cell receptor (beta chain) was found in a study of blood T cell repertoires in COVID-19. The wider study: Samples taken during acute and convalescent COVID-19 were collected in the United States, Italy and Spain.

CDR1 is MNHEY and CDR2 is SMNVEV in the germline V gene (reference sequence). The CDR3 runs to 16 residues. The V gene lost 5 bases and the J gene lost 0 bases, with 14 bases spanning the gap. Study processing details: Amplification of reference gene primers was used by the study to estimate nucleated cell counts. Profiled with immunoSEQ multiplex PCR; TCRdb holds only in-frame clones, not every one. V, J and clone size derive from that table, while D and trimming were established from the DNA sequence. The sample gives some 70,000 clones, 90% of which show up once; about 4.9% is in the top ten. Material for sequencing was peripheral blood. The TCR sequence derives from a man aged 45-65 years with acute or convalescent COVID-19. The chain employs TRBV27 and TRBJ2-1; a possible D gene is TRBD2 (6 bases). The CDR3 sequence: CASSRGTASSYNEQFF. The CDR3 region has the DNA TGTGCCAGCAGTCGGGGGACGGCAAGCTCCTACAATGAGCAGTTCTTC.